This TCR beta chain stems from a study of blood T cells in healthy people across ages. Whole-study results and caveats: Both higher diversity and more naive CD4+ cells marked long-lived donors when set against aged donors.

A sample-barcoded 5' primer and a J-beta primer mix were used in a second PCR of about 7 to 12 cycles. Via MiXCR, TCRdb re-called the 5' RACE reads, giving one row per CDR3 protein. Among 900,000 to 950,000 distinct CDR3 sequences, roughly 28% were seen once, and the ten largest hold roughly 10%. As regards this clonotype: What it recognizes is unknown.

The extraction recovered at least 5.5 micrograms of total RNA per sample. The CDR3 covers 14 residues. In germline, CDR1 is MNHEY, CDR2 SVGEGT. V gave up 2 bases and J gave up 2 bases, with 9 bases separating them. This sample also appeared in a second study, on T cells of mothers and their children. That report adds: For the second PCR, the M1S primer put in sample barcodes and 2-4 random nucleotides.

The sequence came from a woman between 35 and 50 years old in good health. The chain carries TRBV6-2 or TRBV6-3 and TRBJ1-2; D perhaps matches TRBD1 (6 bases). The material sequenced was blood. CDR3 DNA: TGTGCCAGCAGTTACACAGGGATCAACTATGGCTACACCTTC. It is translated as CASSYTGINYGYTF.